What follows is one TCR beta chain and its context. This entry comes from a study of control samples from healthy donors and cancer patients. CDR3 size: 15 residues. With V trimmed by 8 bases and J by 11 bases, 17 bases remained unmatched. Germline assignment: CDR1 MNHEY and CDR2 SMNVEV (reference sequence). The assay was immunoSEQ multiplex PCR, and TCRdb's table has in-frame clones only and misses some. The table has about 120,000 clones, roughly 93% seen once; the top ten hold over 2.5%. Sequences were obtained from blood. The chain uses TRBV27 and TRBJ2-1; 8 bases line up with TRBD2. The sequence was obtained from a man aged 25-40 years in good health. The CDR3 spells CASSPLPAGDLQQFF. The CDR3 DNA reads TGTGCCAGCTCCCCCCTCCCAGCGGGGGACCTCCAGCAGTTCTTC.